This T cell receptor beta chain is drawn from a study of T cell responses to AZD1222 COVID-19 vaccine. With respect to this clone: The antigen remains unidentified.

General study points: Nearly half of spike-specific TCRs reportedly target unmutated variant regions. At baseline, just five to seven AZD1222 recipients tested seropositive.

The method was immunoSEQ multiplex PCR; TCRdb's version includes in-frame clones alone and lacks a portion of them. This table holds around 150,000 clones, 91% found once. The source material was peripheral blood, sampled 28 days after the second AZD1222 dose. The TCR originated in an adult who received the AZD1222 COVID-19 vaccine.

CDR3 residues: CASSFGEQPQHF. In DNA form, the CDR3 reads TGTGCCAGCAGCTTCGGAGAGCAGCCCCAGCATTTT. This rearrangement joins TRBV7-9 to TRBJ1-5; no reliable D call. CDR1 and CDR2 (germline): SEHNR, FQNEAQ (reference sequence). The CDR3 extends over 12 amino acids. Trimming cost V 3 bases and J 7 bases, with 7 bases left between them.